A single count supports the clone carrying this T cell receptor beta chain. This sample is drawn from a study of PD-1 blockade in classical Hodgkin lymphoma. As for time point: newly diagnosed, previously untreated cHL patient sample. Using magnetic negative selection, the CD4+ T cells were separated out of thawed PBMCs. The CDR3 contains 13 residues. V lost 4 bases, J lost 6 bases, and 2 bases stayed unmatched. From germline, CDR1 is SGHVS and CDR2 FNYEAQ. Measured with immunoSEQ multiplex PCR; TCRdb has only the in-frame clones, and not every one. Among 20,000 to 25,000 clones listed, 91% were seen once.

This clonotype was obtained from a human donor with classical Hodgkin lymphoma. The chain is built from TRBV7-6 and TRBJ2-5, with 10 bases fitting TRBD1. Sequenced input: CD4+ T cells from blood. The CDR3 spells CASSSGQGKTQYF. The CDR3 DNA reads TGTGCCAGCAGCTCGGGACAGGGGAAGACCCAGTACTTC.